The 8 T cell receptor beta chains presented below share a single source sample, sequenced in a study of cytotoxic CD8 clonotypes in ibrutinib-treated CLL. Using immunoSEQ multiplex PCR, the repertoire was profiled, and TCRdb retains in-frame clones only, with some absent. This table holds almost 85,000 clones, approximately 86% found once. Sequenced material: PBMCs, taken before ibrutinib treatment. The receptors shown here come from a human donor with chronic lymphocytic leukemia.

CDR3 sequence reads: CASSLGTSGNEQFF. In DNA, the CDR3 is TGTGCCAGCAGCTTAGGGACTAGCGGTAATGAGCAGTTCTTC. V and J are TRBV7-3 and TRBJ2-1; 11 bases are a match to TRBD2. In germline, CDR1 is SGHTA, CDR2 FQGTGA. The CDR3 contains 14 residues. With 2 bases clipped from V and 7 bases from J, the junction kept 1 base outside the gene matches.

This clone was seen a single time. The gene calls are TRBV7-6 and TRBJ2-3, with 10 bases that match TRBD1. With 4 bases clipped from V and 5 bases from J, the junction kept 6 bases outside the gene matches. This CDR3 has 15 amino acids. CDR1 is SGHVS, CDR2 FNYEAQ, per germline. The CDR3 reads CASSSPGQGRDTQYF. The CDR3 coding sequence is TGTGCCAGCAGCTCACCGGGACAGGGGAGAGATACGCAGTATTTT.

V usage is TRBV25-1 and J usage is TRBJ2-1; no definite D call. Trimming removed 3 bases at V and 6 bases at J, with 6 bases between. The CDR3 length is 12 residues. CDR1 is MGHDK and CDR2 is SYGVNS in the germline V gene. CDR3 bases: TGTGCCAGCAGTGATTCGGGCAATGAGCAGTTCTTC. This translates into CASSDSGNEQFF.

The chain employs TRBV23-1 and TRBJ2-3; D may be TRBD1 (5 bases). TRBV23-1 is flagged as an ORF with uncertain function. V shed 0 bases and J shed 6 bases, with 19 bases lying between them. This CDR3 has 17 residues. The CDR3 protein is CASSQSGRTYLEDTQYF. The CDR3 DNA follows: TGCGCCAGCAGTCAATCGGGCCGGACATACCTAGAGGATACGCAGTATTTT.

The V and J genes are TRBV5-1 and TRBJ2-7, with D possibly being TRBD2 (5 bases). This CDR3 contains 13 residues. V lost 5 bases and J 0 bases, leaving 9 bases between the germline ends. Germline V lookup: CDR1 SGHRS, CDR2 YFSETQ. The CDR3 coding sequence is TGCGCCAGCAGGTACGGAGGCTCCTACGAGCAGTACTTC. Translation: CASRYGGSYEQYF.

The chain couples TRBV6-5 to TRBJ2-7; tentatively, D is TRBD1 (6 bases). The germline V and J ends were trimmed by 6 bases and 5 bases, with 14 bases remaining between them. The CDR3 runs to 13 residues. Germline CDR1 MNHEY, CDR2 SVGAGI. The CDR3 here is CASRLTGSHEQYF. The CDR3 bases are TGTGCCAGCAGACTAACAGGGTCCCACGAGCAGTACTTC.

The rearrangement joins TRBV9 to TRBJ2-1; TRBD1 agrees at 11 bases. Per the germline V gene, CDR1 is SGDLS and CDR2 is YYNGEE. There are 15 residues in the CDR3. Trimming cost V 3 bases and J 9 bases; bases outside gene matches: 8. CDR3 nucleotide sequence: TGTGCCAGCAGCGAAATGAGGACAGGGGGCGTTGAGCAGTTCTTC. It translates to CASSEMRTGGVEQFF.

The chain is built from TRBV5-1 and TRBJ1-1, with D possibly matching TRBD1 (6 bases). Trimming took 0 bases from V and 1 from J, leaving 10 bases between them. The germline V gene encodes CDR1 SGHRS and CDR2 YFSETQ. This CDR3 region has 15 residues. Written as DNA, the CDR3 is TGCGCCAGCAGCTTGGTACAGGGCGGGAACACTGAAGCTTTCTTT. Translation: CASSLVQGGNTEAFF.